The 8 T cell receptor beta chains listed next were all sequenced from one sample in a study of human T cells and chemical hapten exposure. TCRdb re-analysed the RACE reads in MiXCR, keeping a single row per CDR3 protein. The table shows 250,000 or so distinct CDR3 sequences, with about 9% occurring only once. Time point of the sample: pre-sensitization, week 0. Treatment of the sample: therapeutic diphenylcyclopropenone sensitization with weekly scalp DPC. The sequenced sample was whole blood, obtained in connection with sensitization to the hapten diphenylcyclopropenone (DPC). The receptors were gathered from a woman aged 40 to 50 with alopecia areata. Some clones in this sample may be carry-over from other donors' samples.

This clonotype showed up just a few times. The gene calls are TRBV21-1 and TRBJ2-4; the table's TRBD1 call for D was not verified on the DNA. TRBV21-1 is a recognized pseudogene. The CDR3 runs to 18 residues. CDR3 residues: CASSKARSRGPTKNIQYF. The CDR3, as DNA: TGTGCCAGCAGCAAAGCAAGGTCTAGGGGACCTACCAAAAACATTCAGTACTTC.

This clonotype was seen ten or more times. The chain has TRBV7-3 and TRBJ2-1; 11 nucleotides agree with TRBD1. This CDR3 has 14 amino acids. Germline CDR1 SGHTA, CDR2 FQGTGA. Trimming took 5 bases from V and 7 from J; bases not matched to a gene: 4. CDR3 protein: CASSRDRGRNEQFF. The CDR3 DNA follows: TGTGCCAGCAGCCGGGACAGGGGGAGAAATGAGCAGTTCTTC. Looking up the rest from reference TRBV7-3 and TRBJ2-1 gives the full variable domain: GAGVSQTPSNKVTEKGKYVELRCDPISGHTALYWYRQSLGQGPEFLIYFQGTGAADDSGLPNDRFFAVRPEGSVSTLKIQRTERGDSAVYLCASSRDRGRNEQFFGPGTRLTVL.

This clonotype has a handful of counts. The J gene is TRBJ2-1, the V gene TRBV29-1; 8 bases are a match to TRBD1. Germline CDR1 is SQVTM and CDR2 is ANQGSEA. CDR3 length: 13 amino acids. The J segment lost 7 bases and the V segment lost 7 bases, leaving 9 bases of the junction unmatched. CDR3 region: CSARGDRGNEQFF. CDR3 nucleotides: TGCAGCGCCCGAGGAGACAGGGGAAATGAGCAGTTCTTC.

In nucleotides, the CDR3 is TGTGCCATCAGTGAGTCGGGCAGGGGTAACACTGAAGCTTTCTTT. Its translation: CAISESGRGNTEAFF. This chain connects TRBV10-3 to TRBJ1-1; D may be TRBD1 (6 bases). The CDR3 length is 15 residues. In germline, CDR1 is ENHRY, CDR2 SYGVKD. Trimming took off 0 bases at V and 2 bases at J, with 10 bases between the two ends.

V is TRBV20-1 and J is TRBJ2-2, with D uncertain. The V gene's germline CDR1 is DFQATT and CDR2 SNEGSKA (reference sequence). The germline V and J ends were trimmed by 3 bases and 0 bases, with 14 bases remaining between them. There are 16 residues in the CDR3. CDR3 coding DNA: TGCAGTGCTAGTTCGTCGCCCAACACGAACACCGGGGAGCTGTTTTTT. This gives the protein CSASSSPNTNTGELFF.

In this sample, this clonotype turned up a few times. The genes are TRBV7-9 and TRBJ1-1; D call uncertain. V was shortened by 0 bases and J by 2 bases, with 7 bases between the two germline ends. The germline CDR1 and CDR2 sequences are SEHNR and FQNEAQ (reference sequence). The CDR3 is made up of 14 amino acids. This CDR3 is CASSLAMTNTEAFF. CDR3 DNA sequence: TGTGCCAGCAGCTTAGCGATGACCAACACTGAAGCTTTCTTT.

The V gene is TRBV7-2, the J gene TRBJ1-2, with 7 bases identical to TRBD1. Germline lookup yields CDR1 SGHTA and CDR2 FQGNSA. The J segment lost 4 bases and the V segment lost 2 bases, leaving 7 bases of the junction unmatched. CDR3 length equals 15 residues. CDR3: CASSLLRDSFYGYTF. The DNA for the CDR3 is TGTGCCAGCAGCTTACTTAGGGACAGCTTCTATGGCTACACCTTC.

This clonotype was observed many times. V is TRBV12-3 or TRBV12-4 and J is TRBJ2-3, with a possible D match to TRBD2 (6 bases). CDR3 size: 15 residues. Trimming pared 2 bases from V and 4 bases from J, leaving 13 bases between. The CDR3 bases are TGTGCCAGCAGTTTAATTAAAGGGGAGGCAGATACGCAGTATTTT. It specifies CASSLIKGEADTQYF.